These 23 T cell receptor beta chains were all obtained from the same sample, sequenced in a study of long-term antiretroviral therapy in people with HIV. Running of the v3.0 immunoSEQ assay took place at survey level. Method: immunoSEQ multiplex PCR; TCRdb's copy keeps in-frame clones and lacks some. The table lists around 31,000 clones, 80% to 90% of them singletons. Sequenced material: unsorted PBMCs, taken about 5 years before starting antiretroviral therapy. These TCRs come from a man aged 45-65 years with HIV.

The chain carries TRBV20-1 and TRBJ2-1; D call uncertain. Trimming left V 5 bases short and J 7 bases short, with 6 bases between. The CDR3 contains 10 residues. Germline V CDR1 and CDR2: DFQATT, SNEGSKA (reference sequence). Written as DNA, the CDR3 is TGCAGTGCTGTGGGAAATGAGCAGTTCTTC. Protein product: CSAVGNEQFF.

The chain couples TRBV9 to TRBJ2-7, with D perhaps TRBD2 (6 bases). The CDR3 extends over 16 amino acids. Germline CDR1 reads SGDLS; CDR2 reads YYNGEE. Trimming cost V 4 bases and J 2 bases, with 19 bases left between them. The CDR3 DNA is TGTGCCAGCAGCACCAAGCCGGGACTTGCCGCCTACGAGCAGTACTTC. This codes for CASSTKPGLAAYEQYF.

The CDR3 protein is CASSPPSRDDNEQFF. The CDR3 bases are TGTGCCAGCTCACCACCGAGTAGGGACGACAATGAGCAGTTCTTC. This chain uses TRBV18 with TRBJ2-1; D may be TRBD1 or TRBD2 (5 bases each). V was shortened by 0 bases and J by 5 bases, with 11 bases between the two germline ends. Germline loops: CDR1 KGHSH, CDR2 LQKENI. The CDR3 has 15 amino acids.

The genes are TRBV4-1 and TRBJ2-7; TRBD1 agrees at 12 bases. The CDR3 runs to 14 residues. Germline V gives CDR1 MGHRA, CDR2 YSYEKL. V lost 4 bases and J lost 4; bases outside the gene matches: 2. CDR3 bases: TGCGCCAGCAGCCCGGGACAGGGGGCTTACGAGCAGTACTTC. Its translation: CASSPGQGAYEQYF.

This clone was seen only a few times. The rearrangement uses TRBV13 and TRBJ2-2, with 10 bases lining up with TRBD2. The CDR3 runs to 15 residues. Germline V gene sequence: CDR1 PRHDT, CDR2 FYEKMQ (reference sequence). After removal of 5 bases from V and 10 bases from J, the junction contained 10 bases not matched to a gene. Here the CDR3 reads CASSPGLAVFEELFF. The CDR3 DNA follows: TGTGCCAGCAGCCCAGGACTAGCGGTGTTTGAGGAGCTGTTTTTT.

The J gene is TRBJ2-7, the V gene TRBV18; D perhaps matches TRBD2 (6 bases). V lost 3 bases and J 3 bases, leaving 21 bases between the germline ends. CDR3 length equals 17 residues. Germline V gives CDR1 KGHSH, CDR2 LQKENI. The CDR3 spells CASSPQGRRGIGYEQYF. The CDR3 DNA is TGTGCCAGCTCACCCCAAGGTAGGCGGGGTATTGGCTACGAGCAGTACTTC.

This clone was detected only a few times. This rearrangement joins TRBV9 to TRBJ1-5, with D perhaps matching TRBD1 (5 bases). V was pared by 3 bases and J by 7 bases, with 14 bases between. This CDR3 region has 14 residues. Germline values: CDR1 SGDLS, CDR2 YYNGEE. As DNA, the CDR3 is TGTGCCAGCAGCGGGAGCGGGGGAGGACAGCCCCAGCATTTT. Translated: CASSGSGGGQPQHF.

This rearrangement joins TRBV29-1 to TRBJ2-7, with 7 bases identical to TRBD1. The CDR3 sequence is 14 residues long. Germline V gives CDR1 SQVTM, CDR2 ANQGSEA. The V segment lost 4 bases and the J segment 6 bases; nucleotides outside the gene matches: 12. CDR3 coding DNA: TGCAGCGTTGGGCACGGTACAGGGGTGTCCGAGCAGTACTTC. Protein sequence: CSVGHGTGVSEQYF.

V is TRBV7-8 and J is TRBJ1-2, with D maybe TRBD1 (5 bases). CDR3 length: 12 amino acids. The ends were cut back, 3 bases at V and 8 bases at J, with 10 bases in the middle. The germline V gene has CDR1 SGHVS and CDR2 FQNEAQ. The CDR3 sequence: CASSFNRQGYTF. Here the CDR3 DNA reads TGTGCCAGCAGCTTTAACCGACAGGGCTACACCTTC.

The CDR3 spells CASSSRMTTGISNQPQHF. CDR3 in DNA: TGTGCCAGCAGCTCACGAATGACGACAGGGATTAGCAATCAGCCCCAGCATTTT. The V and J genes are TRBV13 and TRBJ1-5; TRBD1 agrees at 7 bases. The germline CDR1 and CDR2 sequences are PRHDT and FYEKMQ (reference sequence). Trimming removed 4 bases from V and 0 bases from J; junction bases left unmatched: 12. This CDR3 has 18 amino acids.

The J gene is TRBJ1-2, the V gene TRBV10-3, with TRBD1 matching over 11 bases. J lost 6 bases, V lost 5 bases, and 8 bases had no gene match. This CDR3 contains 15 residues. CDR1 ENHRY and CDR2 SYGVKD come from the germline V gene. The CDR3 is CAISTGGQGVDGYTF. CDR3 DNA: TGTGCCATCAGTACGGGGGGACAGGGGGTAGATGGCTACACCTTC.

The rearrangement uses TRBV9 and TRBJ2-1; D possibly uses TRBD1 or TRBD2 (5 bases each). The germline gives CDR1 SGDLS, CDR2 YYNGEE. V was cut by 1 base and J by 0 bases, with 17 bases left in between. The CDR3 covers 18 residues. Here the CDR3 DNA reads TGTGCCAGCAGCGTAACGGTCAGCTTCGGGGCCTCCTACAATGAGCAGTTCTTC. It is translated as CASSVTVSFGASYNEQFF.

The chain uses TRBV2 and TRBJ1-5, with D possibly matching TRBD1 (5 bases). The CDR3 contains 13 residues. Germline CDR1 reads SNHLY; CDR2 reads FYNNEI. Trimming stripped 5 bases from V and 3 bases from J, with 8 bases between. The DNA for the CDR3 is TGTGCCAGCAGTTCGGGGCTCAATCAGCCCCAGCATTTT. It yields the protein CASSSGLNQPQHF.

The chain employs TRBV5-1 and TRBJ2-3, with TRBD2 matching over 8 bases. V lost 3 bases and J lost 5; bases outside the gene matches: 8. The CDR3 totals 15 residues. Germline V lookup: CDR1 SGHRS, CDR2 YFSETQ. The CDR3 DNA reads as TGCGCCAGCAGCTATACGGGGGGGGCTGGAGATACGCAGTATTTT. This encodes CASSYTGGAGDTQYF.

This clone has more than one count but fewer than ten. The CDR3 loop reads CASSLVTGPYEQYF. Written as DNA, the CDR3 is TGTGCCAGCAGCTTAGTGACAGGGCCCTACGAGCAGTACTTC. The J gene is TRBJ2-7, the V gene TRBV7-6; TRBD1 matches at 7 bases. The CDR3 covers 14 residues. Germline CDR1 SGHVS, CDR2 FNYEAQ. V shed 1 base and J 2 bases; nucleotides not matched to a gene: 2.

The chain combines TRBV19 with TRBJ1-2, with D hard to call. V lost 3 bases to trimming and J lost 0 bases, with 11 bases between them. The CDR3 extends over 15 amino acids. CDR1 LNHDA and CDR2 SQIVND come from the germline V gene (reference sequence). CDR3 nucleotides: TGTGCCAGTAGTATGAGAGGTCCCGCTAACTATGGCTACACCTTC. This translates into CASSMRGPANYGYTF.

The V and J genes are TRBV5-8 and TRBJ1-6; D remains ambiguous. The CDR3 loop spans 15 amino acids. V dropped 4 bases and J dropped 8 bases, with 16 bases sitting between them. Germline CDR1 reads SGHTS; CDR2 reads YDEGEE. The CDR3 nucleotides read TGTGCCAGCAGCCCCGGTCGGAGCGGCCATTCACCCCTCCACTTT. It yields the protein CASSPGRSGHSPLHF.

This clone has a single count. V usage is TRBV29-1 and J usage is TRBJ2-4, with TRBD1 identical over 7 bases. Germline assignment: CDR1 SQVTM and CDR2 ANQGSEA. The CDR3 is made up of 14 amino acids. The V and J ends lost 6 bases and 5 bases, in that order; junction bases with no gene match: 10. CDR3 DNA sequence: TGCAGCGTCGCCCCGACAGGGAGTCAAAACATTCAGTACTTC. Its protein is CSVAPTGSQNIQYF.

J is TRBJ1-2 and V is TRBV10-3; TRBD1 is a possible D gene (6 bases). Germline V gene lookup returns CDR1 ENHRY and CDR2 SYGVKD. V was pared by 11 bases and J by 3 bases, with 16 bases between. The CDR3 covers 13 residues. In DNA form, the CDR3 reads TGTGCCGCACACAGGGTGGGGTACTATGGCTACACCTTC. It translates to CAAHRVGYYGYTF.

J is TRBJ2-5 and V is TRBV5-1; D gene ambiguous. Germline V gene data show CDR1 as SGHRS and CDR2 as YFSETQ. CDR3 size: 15 residues. Trimming left V 0 bases short and J 4 bases short, with 13 bases between. CDR3 amino acids: CASSLAQWRPETQYF. The DNA of the CDR3 is TGCGCCAGCAGCTTGGCTCAATGGCGGCCAGAGACCCAGTACTTC.

The chain links TRBV5-1 to TRBJ2-1; 8 positions match TRBD2. This CDR3 comprises 14 residues. Trimming at V came to 5 bases and at J to 4 bases, leaving 5 bases not matched to a gene. Germline assignment: CDR1 SGHRS and CDR2 YFSETQ. The CDR3 nucleotides read TGCGCCAGCAGGGCGGCTAGCGGGTACAATGAGCAGTTCTTC. Amino acids: CASRAASGYNEQFF.

This rearrangement joins TRBV5-1 to TRBJ2-1, with 7 positions matching TRBD1. Germline values: CDR1 SGHRS, CDR2 YFSETQ. This CDR3 spans 15 amino acids. Unmatched junction bases numbered 3, after V lost 2 bases and J lost 1 base. This CDR3 reads CASSLQGRSYNEQFF. The CDR3 nucleotides read TGCGCCAGCAGCTTACAGGGGAGATCCTACAATGAGCAGTTCTTC. Based on the CDR3 plus reference TRBV5-1 and TRBJ2-1, the full variable domain is KAGVTQTPRYLIKTRGQQVTLSCSPISGHRSVSWYQQTPGQGLQFLFEYFSETQRNKGNFPGRFSGRQFSNSRSEMNVSTLELGDSALYLCASSLQGRSYNEQFFGPGTRLTVL.

The chain joins TRBV2 to TRBJ2-2; D is unresolved. CDR1 and CDR2 from the germline V gene are SNHLY and FYNNEI. Trimming cost V 4 bases and J 4 bases, with 10 bases left between them. This CDR3 has 14 amino acids. CDR3 nucleotides: TGTGCCAGCAGTGTGTATCAGAGCACCGGGGAGCTGTTTTTT. This encodes CASSVYQSTGELFF.